This T cell receptor (beta chain) was captured in a study of T cells in Graves' hyperthyroidism and ophthalmopathy. Overall study findings and caveats: A model of 13 V-J pairs discriminated ophthalmopathy from stable hyperthyroidism. Blood also carried most thyroid clonotypes expanded above 0.001.

CDR1 and CDR2 from the germline V gene are DFQATT and SNEGSKA (reference sequence). This CDR3 has 14 amino acids. TCR beta CDR3 sequences were amplified from RNA transcripts. During a first-round RT-PCR of the TCR CDR3, the HTBI primer set was used. TCRdb called the multiplex PCR reads again in MiXCR, with one record for every CDR3 protein. The sample records almost 600,000 distinct CDR3 sequences, approximately 13% being singletons. Remarks on this clonotype: Antigen unknown. The junction departs from germline at one end; a sequencing error may be responsible.

V is TRBV20-1 and J is TRBJ2-1; 10 nucleotides match TRBD2. The clonotype was recovered from a young woman with Graves' hyperthyroidism that later progressed to Graves' ophthalmopathy. Specimen: blood. CDR3 nucleotide sequence: TGCAGTGCTATAACTAGCGGGGTCTACAGTGAGCAGTTCTTC. This encodes CSAITSGVYSEQFF.